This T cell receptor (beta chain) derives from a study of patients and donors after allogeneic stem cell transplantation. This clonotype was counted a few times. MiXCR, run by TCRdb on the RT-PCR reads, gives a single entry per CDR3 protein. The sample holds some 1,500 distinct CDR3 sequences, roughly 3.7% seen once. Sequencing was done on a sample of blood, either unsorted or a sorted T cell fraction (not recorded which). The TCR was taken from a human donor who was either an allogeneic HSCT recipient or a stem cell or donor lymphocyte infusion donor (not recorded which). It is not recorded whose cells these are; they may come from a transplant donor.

The CDR3 sequence is CASTTHFEGAGGELFF. DNA for the CDR3: TGTGCCAGTACCACGCACTTCGAGGGGGCTGGTGGGGAGCTGTTTTTT. The chain recombines TRBV19 with TRBJ2-2; TRBD1 agrees at 7 bases. The CDR3 totals 16 residues. J was trimmed by 8 bases and V by 7 bases; bases with no gene match: 16. Germline CDR1 LNHDA, CDR2 SQIVND (reference sequence).